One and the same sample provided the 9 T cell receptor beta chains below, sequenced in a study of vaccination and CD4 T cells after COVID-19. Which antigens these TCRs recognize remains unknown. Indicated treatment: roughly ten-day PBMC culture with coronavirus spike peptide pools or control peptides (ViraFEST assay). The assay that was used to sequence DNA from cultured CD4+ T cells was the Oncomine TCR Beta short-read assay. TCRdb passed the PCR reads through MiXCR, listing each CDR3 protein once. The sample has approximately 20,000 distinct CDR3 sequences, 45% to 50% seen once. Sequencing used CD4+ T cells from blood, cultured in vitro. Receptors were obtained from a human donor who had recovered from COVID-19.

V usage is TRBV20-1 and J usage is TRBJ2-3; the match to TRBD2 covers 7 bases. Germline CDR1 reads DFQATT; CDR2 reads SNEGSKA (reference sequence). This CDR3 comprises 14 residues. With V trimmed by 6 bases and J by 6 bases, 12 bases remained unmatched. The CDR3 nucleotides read TGCAGTGCCAGGCCAGCGGGATTATATGATACGCAGTATTTT. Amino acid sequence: CSARPAGLYDTQYF.

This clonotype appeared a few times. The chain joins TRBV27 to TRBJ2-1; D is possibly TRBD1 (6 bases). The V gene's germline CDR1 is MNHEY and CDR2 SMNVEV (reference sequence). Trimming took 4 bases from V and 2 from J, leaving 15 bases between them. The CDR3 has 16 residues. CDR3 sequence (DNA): TGTGCCAGCAGTTCTGGTATGGACAGAACCTACAATGAGCAGTTCTTC. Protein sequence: CASSSGMDRTYNEQFF.

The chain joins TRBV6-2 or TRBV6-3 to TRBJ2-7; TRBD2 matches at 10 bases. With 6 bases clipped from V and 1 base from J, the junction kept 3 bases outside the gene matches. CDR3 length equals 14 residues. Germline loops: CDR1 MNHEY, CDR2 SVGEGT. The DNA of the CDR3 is TGTGCCAGCAGGCCTAGCGGGAGATCCTACGAGCAGTACTTC. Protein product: CASRPSGRSYEQYF.

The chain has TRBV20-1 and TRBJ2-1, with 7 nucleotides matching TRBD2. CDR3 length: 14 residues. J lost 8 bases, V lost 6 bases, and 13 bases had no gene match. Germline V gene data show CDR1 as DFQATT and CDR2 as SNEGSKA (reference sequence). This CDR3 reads CSAPPAGEAHEQFF. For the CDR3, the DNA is TGCAGTGCGCCACCGGCGGGAGAGGCTCATGAGCAGTTCTTC.

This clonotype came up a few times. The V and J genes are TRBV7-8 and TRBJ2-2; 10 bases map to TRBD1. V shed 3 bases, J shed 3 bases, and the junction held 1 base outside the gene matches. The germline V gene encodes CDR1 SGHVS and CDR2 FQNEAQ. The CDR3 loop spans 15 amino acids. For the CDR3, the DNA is TGTGCCAGCAGCTTCGGACAGGGGGACACCGGGGAGCTGTTTTTT. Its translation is CASSFGQGDTGELFF.

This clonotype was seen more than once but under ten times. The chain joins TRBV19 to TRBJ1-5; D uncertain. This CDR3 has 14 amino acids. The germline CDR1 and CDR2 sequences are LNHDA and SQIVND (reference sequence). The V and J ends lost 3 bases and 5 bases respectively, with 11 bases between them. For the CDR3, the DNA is TGTGCCAGTAGTATCCGGCAGTCAGATCAGCCCCAGCATTTT. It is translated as CASSIRQSDQPQHF. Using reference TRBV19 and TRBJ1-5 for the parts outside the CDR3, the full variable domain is DGGITQSPKYLFRKEGQNVTLSCEQNLNHDAMYWYRQDPGQGLRLIYYSQIVNDFQKGDIAEGYSVSREKKESFPLTVTSAQKNPTAFYLCASSIRQSDQPQHFGDGTRLSIL.

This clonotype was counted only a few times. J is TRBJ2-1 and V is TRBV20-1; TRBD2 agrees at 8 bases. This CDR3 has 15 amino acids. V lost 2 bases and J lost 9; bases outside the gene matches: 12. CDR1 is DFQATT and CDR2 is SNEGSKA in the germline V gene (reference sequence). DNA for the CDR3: TGCAGTGCTAGACTTAGCGGGGAGGGTATCGGTGAGCAGTTCTTC. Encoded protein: CSARLSGEGIGEQFF.

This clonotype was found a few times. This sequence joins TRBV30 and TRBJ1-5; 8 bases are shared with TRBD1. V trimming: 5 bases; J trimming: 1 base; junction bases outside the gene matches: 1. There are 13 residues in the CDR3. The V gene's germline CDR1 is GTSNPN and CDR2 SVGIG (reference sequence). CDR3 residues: CAWDRGSNQPQHF. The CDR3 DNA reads TGTGCCTGGGACAGGGGCAGCAATCAGCCCCAGCATTTT.

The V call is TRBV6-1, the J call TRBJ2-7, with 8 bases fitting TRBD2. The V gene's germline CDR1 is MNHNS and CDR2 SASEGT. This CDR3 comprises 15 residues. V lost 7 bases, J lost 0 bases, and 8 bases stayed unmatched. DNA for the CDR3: TGTGCCAGCACTAGACTAGCGAGAAGCTCCTACGAGCAGTACTTC. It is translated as CASTRLARSSYEQYF.